A selection of T cell receptor beta chains follows, all from one sample in a study of T and B cells in COVID-19 patients. MiXCR, applied by TCRdb to the multiplex PCR reads, yields one record per CDR3 protein. The repertoire holds approximately 14,000 distinct CDR3 sequences, with under 30% as singletons. The sequencing sample was made of blood. The receptors were gathered from a human donor who had recovered from COVID-19. The CDR3 runs from the conserved cysteine through the conserved F or W. D genes are given only for firm matches. Size tells how often a clone was seen (once, few, many) or the class of an expanded clone, and some rows leave it out.

-	-	TRBV30	TRBJ2-4	CAWSVRGGVKIIQYF	TGTGCCTGGAGTGTACGGGGCGGGGTCAAAATCATTCAGTACTTC
TRBD2	-	TRBV29-1	TRBJ2-5	CSVRTSGAGETQYF	TGCAGCGTTAGGACTAGCGGGGCCGGGGAGACCCAGTACTTC
-	-	TRBV18	TRBJ2-7	CASSLTGGGGYEQYF	TGTGCCAGCTCTCTAACAGGGGGAGGGGGCTACGAGCAGTACTTC
TRBD2	medium-sized	TRBV19	TRBJ2-1	CASSISGGSGRYNEQFF	TGTGCCAGTAGTATCTCCGGGGGTAGCGGGCGGTACAATGAGCAGTTCTTC
TRBD1	-	TRBV7-9	TRBJ1-6	CASSLPPRTGTSPLHF	TGTGCCAGCAGCCTACCGCCTAGGACAGGGACCTCACCCCTCCACTTT
TRBD2	many	TRBV27	TRBJ2-3	CASSSLGGGDTDTQYF	TGTGCCAGCAGTTCCCTGGGCGGGGGGGACACAGATACGCAGTATTTT
-	few	TRBV12-3/TRBV12-4	TRBJ1-1	CASRSDGNTEAFF	TGTGCCAGCAGATCGGACGGGAACACTGAAGCTTTCTTT
-	many	TRBV6-5	TRBJ2-7	CASTKGPENWGAEQYF	TGTGCCAGCACCAAGGGACCTGAGAATTGGGGGGCCGAGCAGTACTTC
TRBD2	-	TRBV28	TRBJ2-5	CASSPRTSRQETQYF	TGTGCCAGCAGTCCCCGGACTAGTCGGCAAGAGACCCAGTACTTC
-	medium-sized	TRBV19	TRBJ1-6	CASSLERNSPLHF	TGTGCCAGTAGCCTCGAAAGGAATTCACCCCTCCACTTT
-	-	TRBV5-4	TRBJ2-7	CASSSALGYEQYF	TGTGCCAGCAGCAGTGCCCTAGGCTACGAGCAGTACTTC
-	-	TRBV6-2/TRBV6-3	TRBJ1-2	CASSYDSSIYGYTF	TGTGCCAGCAGTTACGACAGTTCCATCTATGGCTACACCTTC
-	-	TRBV10-3	TRBJ1-6	CAISGQAQLNSPLHF	TGTGCCATCAGTGGCCAAGCTCAATTGAATTCACCCCTCCACTTT
-	many	TRBV5-5	TRBJ2-7	CASSLVAAYEQYF	TGTGCCAGCAGCTTGGTTGCTGCATACGAGCAGTACTTC
-	medium-sized	TRBV6-5	TRBJ2-1	CASSYRNEQFF	TGTGCCAGCAGTTACCGAAATGAGCAGTTCTTC
-	-	TRBV12-3/TRBV12-4	TRBJ2-1	CASSSGYNEQFF	TGTGCCAGCAGTAGCGGCTACAATGAGCAGTTCTTC
-	-	TRBV12-3/TRBV12-4	TRBJ1-4	CASSLGDNKEKLFF	TGTGCCAGCAGTTTGGGGGACAATAAGGAAAAACTGTTTTTT
-	medium-sized	TRBV29-1	TRBJ2-5	CSVEDPRTTVLQETQYF	TGCAGCGTTGAAGATCCCCGGACAACTGTGTTACAAGAGACCCAGTACTTC
TRBD1	few	TRBV18	TRBJ2-1	CASSPPRQGLSYNEQFF	TGTGCCAGCTCACCTCCTCGACAGGGGTTATCCTACAATGAGCAGTTCTTC
-	medium-sized	TRBV19	TRBJ2-1	CASSIRETQFF	TGTGCCAGTAGTATCCGGGAGACTCAGTTCTTC
TRBD1	few	TRBV30	TRBJ1-6	CAWSVGTGFSPLHF	TGTGCCTGGAGTGTGGGGACAGGCTTTTCACCCCTCCACTTT
TRBD1	few	TRBV6-4	TRBJ2-2	CATRQGRNTGELFF	TGTGCCACCCGACAGGGTAGAAACACCGGGGAGCTGTTTTTT
-	many	TRBV6-5	TRBJ2-7	CASRGGPGEQYF	TGTGCCAGCCGAGGGGGACCTGGCGAGCAGTACTTC
TRBD1	-	TRBV13	TRBJ2-7	CASSSRDRVDYEQYF	TGTGCCAGCAGCTCCCGGGACAGGGTGGACTACGAGCAGTACTTC
-	few	TRBV6-2/TRBV6-3	TRBJ1-5	CASRQGNQPQHF	TGTGCCAGCAGGCAGGGGAATCAGCCCCAGCATTTT
TRBD2	-	TRBV18	TRBJ2-7	CASSPPGLAGSYEQYF	TGTGCCAGCTCACCACCCGGACTAGCAGGCTCCTACGAGCAGTACTTC
TRBD1	-	TRBV20-1	TRBJ1-6	CSARDRGRATLHF	TGCAGTGCCCGGGACAGGGGACGAGCCACCCTCCACTTT
TRBD1	many	TRBV6-2/TRBV6-3	TRBJ2-2	CASRTGGDVTGELFF	TGTGCCAGCAGGACAGGGGGCGATGTCACCGGGGAGCTGTTTTTT
-	once	TRBV7-2	TRBJ2-7	CASSELGTVSYEQYF	TGTGCCAGCAGCGAACTTGGGACTGTCTCCTACGAGCAGTACTTC
-	few	TRBV6-5	TRBJ2-2	CASSYSGVTGELFF	TGTGCCAGCAGTTACTCAGGTGTCACCGGGGAGCTGTTTTTT
-	many	TRBV6-2/TRBV6-3	TRBJ2-2	CASSSHMGTGELFF	TGTGCCAGCAGTTCCCACATGGGCACCGGGGAGCTGTTTTTT
-	-	TRBV5-4	TRBJ2-5	CASSLETAYQETQYF	TGTGCCAGCAGCTTGGAGACAGCCTATCAAGAGACCCAGTACTTC
-	medium-sized	TRBV19	TRBJ2-7	CASSIDGVSGYYEQYF	TGTGCCAGTAGTATAGATGGCGTTAGCGGATACTACGAGCAGTACTTC
TRBD2	-	TRBV5-4	TRBJ2-1	CASSVTSGPYNEQFF	TGTGCCAGCAGCGTGACTAGCGGGCCCTACAATGAGCAGTTCTTC
-	few	TRBV6-6	TRBJ2-2	CASSSLTGLFF	TGTGCCAGCAGTTCCTTGACTGGACTGTTTTTT
TRBD2	many	TRBV19	TRBJ2-1	CASSMAAPGLAGVSGEQFF	TGTGCCAGTAGTATGGCGGCACCGGGACTAGCGGGAGTAAGTGGTGAGCAGTTCTTC
TRBD1	-	TRBV5-5	TRBJ1-2	CASSSGTGAYGYTF	TGTGCCAGCAGCTCCGGGACAGGGGCTTATGGCTACACCTTC
-	many	TRBV29-1	TRBJ1-1	CSVAGQMNTEAFF	TGCAGCGTAGCGGGACAAATGAACACTGAAGCTTTCTTT
TRBD1	-	TRBV5-5	TRBJ1-4	CASSGGQATNEKLFF	TGTGCCAGCAGCGGCGGACAGGCAACTAATGAAAAACTGTTTTTT
TRBD1	medium-sized	TRBV30	TRBJ2-2	CAWKQGVLNTGELFF	TGTGCCTGGAAACAGGGGGTCCTGAACACCGGGGAGCTGTTTTTT
-	-	TRBV5-6	TRBJ2-7	CASRTPPGPLYF	TGTGCCAGCAGGACCCCCCCGGGACCGTTGTACTTC
TRBD1	medium-sized	TRBV19	TRBJ2-7	CASKLGTGGAEQYF	TGTGCCAGTAAGTTAGGGACAGGGGGAGCCGAGCAGTACTTC
-	-	TRBV18	TRBJ2-4	CASSPPGQIINIQYF	TGTGCCAGCTCACCGCCCGGCCAGATTATAAACATTCAGTACTTC
TRBD2	-	TRBV5-1	TRBJ2-5	CASSARLAGDETQYF	TGCGCCAGCAGCGCCCGACTAGCGGGAGACGAGACCCAGTACTTC
-	-	TRBV6-6	TRBJ1-1	CASTSSHEAFF	TGTGCCAGCACCTCGTCCCATGAAGCTTTCTTT
-	few	TRBV27	TRBJ2-3	CAASSMSTDTQYF	TGTGCCGCCTCCTCTATGAGCACAGATACGCAGTATTTT
TRBD2	-	TRBV7-4	TRBJ2-3	CASSFRSGTSADTQYF	TGTGCCAGCAGCTTTCGCTCCGGGACTAGCGCAGATACGCAGTATTTT
TRBD2	-	TRBV7-2	TRBJ2-1	CASSYLAGGNNEQFF	TGTGCCAGCAGCTATCTAGCGGGAGGGAACAATGAGCAGTTCTTC
-	-	TRBV12-3/TRBV12-4	TRBJ2-5	CASRYDRLGVGKTQYF	TGTGCCAGCAGATACGACAGGTTGGGGGTAGGAAAGACCCAGTACTTC
-	-	TRBV11-2	TRBJ2-7	CASSFQGFRNEQYF	TGTGCCAGCAGCTTCCAGGGTTTTCGGAACGAGCAGTACTTC
TRBD2	-	TRBV27	TRBJ2-5	CASSLLAGAQETQYF	TGTGCCAGCAGTCTACTAGCGGGGGCCCAAGAGACCCAGTACTTC
-	medium-sized	TRBV15	TRBJ2-1	CATSRDRAEQFF	TGTGCCACCAGCAGAGATAGGGCTGAGCAGTTCTTC
TRBD2	-	TRBV6-5	TRBJ2-7	CASSSGLAGFYEQYF	TGTGCCAGCAGTTCGGGACTAGCGGGTTTCTACGAGCAGTACTTC
-	few	TRBV19	TRBJ1-1	CASSTTGHPLNTEAFF	TGTGCCAGTAGTACGACCGGACATCCCTTGAACACTGAAGCTTTCTTT